This T cell receptor (beta chain) is drawn from a study of CD8+ T cells in alopecia areata. This clone was recorded a few times. Gene names follow the mouse nomenclature. Read sequence stops 4 residues before the CDR3 end, and the germline J gene provides the missing end. Following RNA extraction, reverse transcription yielded cDNA that acted as the sequencing template. Clones were sequenced by immunoSEQ multiplex PCR, and TCRdb holds only the in-frame ones, with some missing. The sample contains 200,000 to 300,000 clones, none occurring once; about 1.1% lies in the top ten. Scientists pooled cutaneous lymph node cells and sorted them on CD4, CD8alpha, NKG2D, NKG2ACE and other markers. Germline CDR1 and CDR2: FNHDT and SITEND (reference sequence). CDR3 length equals 14 residues. Trimming shortened V by 2 bases and J by 3 bases, and 8 bases separated the two germline ends.

Specimen: CD4+ T cells sorted from a lymph node. This chain links TRBV19 with TRBJ2-2; D is possibly TRBD1 (5 bases). This TCR was sampled from a C3H/HeJ mouse with alopecia areata. MHC haplotype: H2-k. The CDR3 region is CASSMRQHTGQLYF. The part of the CDR3 DNA that was read is TGTGCCAGCAGTATGAGACAGCACACCGGG.